Listed below are T cell receptor beta chains from one sample, sequenced in a study of blood T cell repertoires in COVID-19. Here immunoSEQ multiplex PCR was the method, and the copy in TCRdb shows in-frame clones only, minus some. In the table there are 68,000 or so clones, more than 75% of which are singletons. Sequences were obtained from peripheral blood. The receptor set was obtained from a man between 50 and 59 years old with active COVID-19. Each CDR3 is given with its conserved first and last residue. Each record gives: clone size, D gene, V gene, J gene, CDR3 protein, CDR3 DNA. D genes are given only for firm matches. Size is stated for part of the rows, as once, few or many counts, or as a class when the clone is expanded.

size: .
D: .
V: TRBV5-4
J: TRBJ2-6
CDR3: CASSYRSVSSGANVLTF
DNA: TGTGCCAGCAGTTACCGAAGTGTCAGCTCTGGGGCCAACGTCCTGACTTTC

size: once
D: TRBD2
V: TRBV7-9
J: TRBJ2-1
CDR3: CASSLIAGVGNEQFF
DNA: TGTGCCAGCAGCCTTATAGCGGGAGTAGGCAATGAGCAGTTCTTC

size: .
D: TRBD1
V: TRBV10-1
J: TRBJ1-3
CDR3: CASSEVRGIHNSGNTIYF
DNA: TGCGCCAGCAGTGAAGTCAGGGGGATACATAACTCTGGAAACACCATATATTTT

size: few
D: TRBD1
V: TRBV7-2
J: TRBJ2-7
CDR3: CASSIRQGRDPYF
DNA: TGTGCCAGCAGCATCAGACAGGGTAGAGATCCGTACTTC

size: .
D: .
V: TRBV5-1
J: TRBJ1-2
CDR3: CASSWDTGVSFYTF
DNA: TGCGCCAGCAGCTGGGACACAGGTGTGTCGTTCTACACCTTC

size: .
D: .
V: TRBV3-1/TRBV3-2
J: TRBJ1-1
CDR3: CASSQDVRGTEAFF
DNA: TGTGCCAGCAGCCAAGACGTGCGGGGCACTGAAGCTTTCTTT

size: .
D: .
V: TRBV7-2
J: TRBJ2-1
CDR3: CASSLSVTDEQFF
DNA: TGTGCCAGCAGCTTAAGCGTGACGGATGAGCAGTTCTTC

size: .
D: TRBD2
V: TRBV18
J: TRBJ2-5
CDR3: CASSAGVSQETQYF
DNA: TGTGCCAGCTCGGCGGGGGTCTCTCAAGAGACCCAGTACTTC

size: .
D: .
V: TRBV7-2
J: TRBJ2-1
CDR3: CASSPAAGTSLHNEQFF
DNA: TGTGCCAGCAGCCCCGCCGCGGGAACCTCCCTCCACAATGAGCAGTTCTTC

size: few
D: TRBD2
V: TRBV5-1
J: TRBJ2-3
CDR3: CASSPLAGGGRTDTQYF
DNA: TGCGCCAGCAGCCCGTTAGCGGGAGGTGGGCGCACAGATACGCAGTATTTT

size: .
D: TRBD2
V: TRBV29-1
J: TRBJ2-1
CDR3: CSVLPGRRGGGYNEQFF
DNA: TGCAGCGTTTTGCCTGGTCGGCGGGGGGGAGGGTACAATGAGCAGTTCTTC

size: .
D: TRBD1
V: TRBV9
J: TRBJ2-2
CDR3: CASSARQGANTGELFF
DNA: TGTGCCAGCAGCGCCCGACAGGGGGCGAACACCGGGGAGCTGTTTTTT

size: .
D: .
V: TRBV5-1
J: TRBJ2-6
CDR3: CASSLEQGGSSGANVLTF
DNA: TGCGCCAGCAGCCTTGAACAGGGTGGGAGCTCTGGGGCCAACGTCCTGACTTTC

size: .
D: TRBD1
V: TRBV5-6
J: TRBJ2-7
CDR3: CASSPGTGWDYEQYF
DNA: TGTGCCAGCAGCCCCGGGACAGGTTGGGACTACGAGCAGTACTTC

size: .
D: TRBD1
V: TRBV3-1/TRBV3-2
J: TRBJ1-6
CDR3: CASSLTGERLNSPLHF
DNA: TGTGCCAGCAGCCTAACAGGGGAAAGGTTGAATTCACCCCTCCACTTT

size: once
D: .
V: TRBV12-3/TRBV12-4
J: TRBJ1-2
CDR3: CASSQDSWGGYTF
DNA: TGTGCCAGCAGCCAGGACAGTTGGGGCGGCTACACCTTC

size: .
D: TRBD2
V: TRBV7-9
J: TRBJ2-1
CDR3: CASSSSGRQYNEQFF
DNA: TGTGCCAGCAGCTCTAGCGGGAGGCAATACAATGAGCAGTTCTTC

size: once
D: .
V: TRBV5-5
J: TRBJ1-5
CDR3: CASSFGDSIGQPQHF
DNA: TGTGCCAGCAGCTTCGGGGATAGCATCGGTCAGCCCCAGCATTTT

size: once
D: .
V: TRBV9
J: TRBJ2-2
CDR3: CASSVAPSGELFF
DNA: TGTGCCAGCAGCGTAGCTCCTTCCGGGGAGCTGTTTTTT

size: .
D: TRBD2
V: TRBV7-9
J: TRBJ2-3
CDR3: CASSLPSSGPGTDTQYF
DNA: TGTGCCAGCAGCTTACCGTCTAGCGGGCCTGGCACAGATACGCAGTATTTT

size: .
D: TRBD2
V: TRBV5-1
J: TRBJ2-5
CDR3: CASSLTSGGVRETQYF
DNA: TGCGCCAGCAGCCTGACTAGCGGGGGGGTCCGGGAGACCCAGTACTTC

size: .
D: .
V: TRBV18
J: TRBJ1-1
CDR3: CASSLRQVMNTEAFF
DNA: TGTGCCAGCTCCCTCAGGCAGGTCATGAACACTGAAGCTTTCTTT

size: .
D: TRBD1
V: TRBV6-5
J: TRBJ1-2
CDR3: CASSYGTGNGYTF
DNA: TGTGCCAGCAGTTACGGGACAGGGAATGGCTACACCTTC

size: .
D: TRBD2
V: TRBV6-6
J: TRBJ2-7
CDR3: CASLSGAGESYEQYF
DNA: TGTGCCTCACTTAGCGGGGCGGGGGAGTCCTACGAGCAGTACTTC